This TCR beta chain was retrieved from a study of T-cell memory formation after mild COVID-19. Findings of the study overall: Contracting clones from day 15 to 85 had balanced CD4/CD8; later expanders favoured CD4+. Clonal second-wave expansions that peaked on day 37 had unconfirmed SARS-CoV-2 specificity. Clones that contracted clustered mainly in CM and EM if CD4+ and in EMRA if CD8+.

To note about this clonotype: Its antigen is not identified.

Constant-segment primers served in 5'RACE that generated TCR alpha and TCR beta cDNA libraries bearing sample barcodes and UMIs. TCRdb recomputed calls from the 5' RACE reads with MiXCR, one row per CDR3 protein. This table holds 380,000 or so distinct CDR3 sequences, approximately 13% found once. Trimming took 5 bases from V and 4 from J, leaving 11 bases between them. The CDR3 contains 13 residues. Sequenced material: PBMCs or a T cell subset sorted from them (not recorded which). The sequence was collected from a man between 18 and 35 years old who had mild COVID-19 (a few samples of this study predate the infection). Cell type and time point are not known. This sequence joins TRBV12-3 or TRBV12-4 and TRBJ1-1, with a tentative D call TRBD1 (5 bases). CDR3 loop: CASSGTVATEAFF. The CDR3 DNA reads TGTGCCAGCAGTGGGACTGTGGCCACTGAAGCTTTCTTT.